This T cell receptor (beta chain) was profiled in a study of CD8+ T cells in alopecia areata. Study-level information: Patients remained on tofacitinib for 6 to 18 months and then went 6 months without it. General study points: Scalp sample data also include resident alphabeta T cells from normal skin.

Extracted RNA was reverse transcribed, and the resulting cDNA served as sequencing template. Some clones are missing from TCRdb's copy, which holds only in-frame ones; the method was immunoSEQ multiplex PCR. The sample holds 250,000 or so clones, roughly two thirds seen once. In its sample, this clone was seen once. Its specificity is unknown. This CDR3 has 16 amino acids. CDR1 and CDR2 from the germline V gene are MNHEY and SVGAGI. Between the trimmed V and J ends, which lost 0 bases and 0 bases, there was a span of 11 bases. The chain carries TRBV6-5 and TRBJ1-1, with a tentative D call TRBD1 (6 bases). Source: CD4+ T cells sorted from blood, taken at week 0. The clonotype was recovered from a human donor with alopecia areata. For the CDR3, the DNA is TGTGCCAGCAGTTACTCGATGGGACAAATGAACACTGAAGCTTTCTTT. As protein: CASSYSMGQMNTEAFF.